Shown below are 16 T cell receptor beta chains from a single sample sequenced in a study of shared clonotypes between healthy human individuals. The assay was immunoSEQ multiplex PCR, and TCRdb's table has in-frame clones only and misses some. The sample holds some 580,000 clones, 95% to 98% seen once. CD8 cells classed as naive were CD45RO-negative and positively selected for CCR7, excluding terminally differentiated effector memory CD45RA+ cells. Sample: naive CD8+ T cells sorted from blood. The receptors shown here come from a man younger than 40 in good health.

The V and J genes are TRBV19 and TRBJ2-3; perhaps TRBD2 as D (6 bases). Germline loops: CDR1 LNHDA, CDR2 SQIVND (reference sequence). The ends were cut back, 3 bases at V and 4 bases at J, with 11 bases in the middle. The CDR3 is 14 residues long. The CDR3, as DNA: TGTGCCAGTAGTATTCTCGGAGGGCCAGATACGCAGTATTTT. It specifies CASSILGGPDTQYF.

The chain is built from TRBV21-1 and TRBJ2-3. TRBV21-1 is reported as a pseudogene. This CDR3 contains 20 residues. The CDR3 DNA sequence: TGTGCCAGCAGCACCGAACGGACAGATTGGGGGAGGACGTGCACAGATACGCAGTATTTT. This gives the protein CASSTERTDWGRTCTDTQYF.

V is TRBV30 and J is TRBJ2-7, with 8 bases that match TRBD1. CDR1 is GTSNPN and CDR2 is SVGIG in the germline V gene (reference sequence). V shed 1 base and J 2 bases; nucleotides not matched to a gene: 4. The CDR3 has 14 residues. The chain's CDR3 is CAWSAGTGAYEQYF. The CDR3 nucleotides read TGTGCCTGGAGTGCCGGGACAGGCGCCTACGAGCAGTACTTC.

The V and J genes are TRBV28 and TRBJ2-1; tentatively, D is TRBD1 (6 bases). There are 16 residues in the CDR3. Germline assignment: CDR1 MDHEN and CDR2 SYDVKM. V lost 4 bases and J lost 2, with 15 bases in between. The CDR3 bases are TGTGCCAGCAGTTCATCAGGGGTTTATCCCTACAATGAGCAGTTCTTC. This codes for CASSSSGVYPYNEQFF.

This rearrangement joins TRBV5-6 to TRBJ2-7; TRBD2 matches 7 bases. Germline V gives CDR1 SGHDT, CDR2 YYEEEE. CDR3 length: 14 amino acids. The V and J ends lost 2 bases and 3 bases, in that order; junction bases with no gene match: 5. This CDR3 is CASSFGSGGYEQYF. The CDR3 region has the DNA TGTGCCAGCAGCTTCGGGTCGGGGGGCTACGAGCAGTACTTC.

The genes are TRBV2 and TRBJ2-7, with a possible D match to TRBD1 (5 bases). CDR3 size: 15 residues. The V end lost 5 bases, the J end lost 2 bases, and 16 bases lay between the germline ends. Germline loops: CDR1 SNHLY, CDR2 FYNNEI. CDR3: CASSHGQGFAYEQYF. CDR3 bases: TGTGCCAGCAGTCATGGACAAGGGTTCGCCTACGAGCAGTACTTC. Supplemented by reference TRBV2 and TRBJ2-7, the full variable domain reads EPEVTQTPSHQVTQMGQEVILRCVPISNHLYFYWYRQILGQKVEFLVSFYNNEISEKSEIFDDQFSVERPDGSNFTLKIRSTKLEDSAMYFCASSHGQGFAYEQYFGPGTRLTVT.

The V gene is TRBV7-2, the J gene TRBJ2-2, with a weak D call TRBD2 (6 bases). Trimming pared 5 bases from V and 6 bases from J, leaving 22 bases between. The CDR3 is 17 residues long. Per germline, CDR1 SGHTA and CDR2 FQGNSA. CDR3 residues: CASSRFPLEGTAGELFF. DNA of the CDR3: TGTGCCAGCAGCAGGTTCCCGTTGGAGGGGACGGCCGGGGAGCTGTTTTTT.

The J gene is TRBJ2-3, the V gene TRBV6-5; TRBD1 might be the D (6 bases). Trimming took 7 bases from V and 4 from J, leaving 18 bases between them. Germline values: CDR1 MNHEY, CDR2 SVGAGI. This CDR3 comprises 15 residues. The CDR3 spells CASIKTGLESDTQYF. In DNA form, the CDR3 reads TGTGCCAGCATCAAGACAGGCCTAGAATCAGATACGCAGTATTTT.

The CDR3 protein is CASSLYGDRAVQHF. The CDR3 nucleotides read TGTGCCAGCAGTTTATATGGGGATCGCGCAGTCCAGCATTTT. The chain has TRBV28 and TRBJ1-5; D not certain. Germline CDR1 reads MDHEN; CDR2 reads SYDVKM. V lost 1 base and J lost 12, with 16 bases in between. The CDR3 totals 14 residues.

CDR3 residues: CASSQYRASEGELFF. As DNA, the CDR3 is TGCGCCAGCAGCCAATATCGGGCCTCGGAGGGGGAGCTGTTTTTT. The V and J genes are TRBV4-3 and TRBJ2-2; D unclear. The CDR3 contains 15 residues. The V end lost 2 bases, the J end lost 8 bases, and 15 bases lay between the germline ends. CDR1 is LGHNA, CDR2 YSLEER, per germline.

The gene calls are TRBV5-6 and TRBJ2-3; D is undetermined. The V gene's germline CDR1 is SGHDT and CDR2 YYEEEE. This CDR3 comprises 16 residues. Between the trimmed V and J ends, which lost 1 base and 0 bases, there was a span of 12 bases. CDR3 in amino acids: CASSLSQRTSTDTQYF. The CDR3 DNA is TGTGCCAGCAGCTTGTCACAGAGAACTAGCACAGATACGCAGTATTTT.

This clone was observed once. The chain uses TRBV28 and TRBJ2-4, with a weak D call TRBD1 (6 bases). The CDR3 totals 16 residues. V shed 1 base and J shed 6 bases, with 16 bases lying between them. Germline lookup yields CDR1 MDHEN and CDR2 SYDVKM. CDR3 sequence (DNA): TGTGCCAGCAGTTTATTGGTCAGGGGAACAGGAAACATTCAGTACTTC. This sequence encodes CASSLLVRGTGNIQYF. The whole variable domain, filled in from reference TRBV28 and TRBJ2-4, reads DVKVTQSSRYLVKRTGEKVFLECVQDMDHENMFWYRQDPGLGLRLIYFSYDVKMKEKGDIPEGYSVSREKKERFSLILESASTNQTSMYLCASSLLVRGTGNIQYFGAGTRLSVL.

The rearrangement links TRBV5-6 to TRBJ2-7; 8 bases are shared with TRBD2. The junction had 6 bases not matched to a gene; V was cut back by 0 bases and J by 4 bases. Germline V gene sequence: CDR1 SGHDT, CDR2 YYEEEE. The CDR3 runs to 15 residues. The CDR3 DNA sequence: TGTGCCAGCAGCTTGGTCGGGAGGGCCGTATACGAGCAGTACTTC. Translation: CASSLVGRAVYEQYF.

The DNA for the CDR3 is TGTGCCAGCAGTGTGTCAGGGGGCACCGGGGAGCTGTTTTTT. It codes for CASSVSGGTGELFF. This chain links TRBV6-4 with TRBJ2-2, with 7 bases aligning to TRBD1. Per germline, CDR1 MRHNA and CDR2 SNTAGT. The CDR3 covers 14 residues. Trimming took 4 bases from V and 4 from J; bases not matched to a gene: 3.

CDR3 nucleotides: TGTGCCAGCCACAGGGGGGGAGGTGAAAAACTGTTTTTT. This translates into CASHRGGGEKLFF. This chain joins TRBV6-6 and TRBJ1-4, with 8 bases matching TRBD1. Losses at the gene ends were 8 bases for V and 7 bases for J; bases not matched to a gene: 6. The CDR3 spans 13 residues. Germline V gene sequence: CDR1 MNHNY, CDR2 SVGAGI (reference sequence).

This clone was seen only once. The chain carries TRBV5-1 and TRBJ2-1; 8 positions match TRBD2. Trimming at V came to 3 bases and at J to 7 bases, leaving 15 bases not matched to a gene. The CDR3 runs 17 residues. Germline CDR1 is SGHRS and CDR2 is YFSETQ. DNA of the CDR3: TGCGCCAGCAGCTCATCTCGGGTTAGCGGGATGGGGAATGAGCAGTTCTTC. It translates to CASSSSRVSGMGNEQFF.